Included here is one TCR beta chain sequence, with context. Antigen unknown. These data originate in a study of beta chain features in type 1 diabetes. Study conclusions and caveats: Across all four CD4+ subsets, people with type 1 diabetes showed modestly shorter TCRB CDR3s. Fewer insertions but more deletions were seen at VDJ junctions in type 1 diabetes patients.

The CDR3 totals 15 residues. Trimming left V 5 bases short and J 0 bases short, with 14 bases between. CDR1 SGHAT and CDR2 FQNNGV come from the germline V gene. TCRB transcripts that were expressed got sequenced, as all of the isolated RNA had been reverse transcribed. Only in-frame clones appear in the TCRdb table, and some are missing; sequencing was by immunoSEQ multiplex PCR. The table includes over 650,000 clones, over 13% detected once. The gene calls are TRBV11-2 and TRBJ2-7, with D possibly matching TRBD1 (5 bases). The sample comprised naive CD4+ T cells from blood. The source is a man younger than 30 with type 1 diabetes. CDR3 coding DNA: TGTGCCAGCAGCGTCAGGGCGGCGAGCTCCTACGAGCAGTACTTC. It encodes CASSVRAASSYEQYF.